This T cell receptor (beta chain) was captured by sequencing in a study of post-analysis software for immune sequencing data. Study-level results: Compared with controls, patients showed significantly lower normalized Chao1 diversity. Roughly 5 TRBV segments (TRBV5-6, TRBV5-1 and TRBV20-1 among them) occurred more frequently in patients than in controls.

The CDR3 loop spans 15 amino acids. V gave up 4 bases and J gave up 5 bases, with 17 bases separating them. Germline CDR1 SGHRS, CDR2 YFSETQ. As regards this clonotype: Its antigen remains unidentified.

Prepared libraries of TCR beta cDNA carried unique molecular identifiers. TCRdb itself ran the PCR reads through MiXCR, one entry per CDR3 protein. The sample consists of 700,000 to 800,000 distinct CDR3 sequences, less than 35% of them appearing once. The sample taken for sequencing was blood. The receptor was derived from a girl aged 10-17 years with multiple sclerosis. The chain carries TRBV5-1 and TRBJ2-3; D is perhaps TRBD2 (5 bases). The CDR3 DNA reads TGCGCCAGCAGCCGCGCATCGGGGTCAGGAGATACGCAGTATTTT. Amino acids: CASSRASGSGDTQYF.